The 8 T cell receptor beta chains in this list originate from one sample, sequenced in a study of human T cells and chemical hapten exposure. TCRdb itself ran the RACE reads through MiXCR, one entry per CDR3 protein. The sample includes under 450,000 distinct CDR3 sequences, roughly 4.8% seen only once; the top ten take under 2.5%. Time point: patch test 1, 2 weeks after DPC sensitization. Treatment defined: therapeutic diphenylcyclopropenone sensitization with weekly scalp DPC. Sequenced here: whole blood, sampled in connection with sensitization to the hapten diphenylcyclopropenone (DPC). All receptors come from a woman between 50 and 59 years old with alopecia areata. Some clones in this sample may be carry-over from other donors' samples.

At least ten counts were recorded for this clonotype. The rearrangement links TRBV10-3 to TRBJ1-5; TRBD1 is a possible D gene (6 bases). V lost 6 bases to trimming and J lost 4 bases, with 7 bases between them. Germline CDR1 reads ENHRY; CDR2 reads SYGVKD. The CDR3 spans 12 residues. The CDR3 coding sequence is TGTGCCATCAGCCAGGGGAATCAGCCCCAGCATTTT. It translates to CAISQGNQPQHF.

This clonotype was observed many times. The genes are TRBV27 and TRBJ2-7, with TRBD2 matching over 7 bases. The V gene's germline CDR1 is MNHEY and CDR2 SMNVEV (reference sequence). This CDR3 region has 16 residues. V was pared by 2 bases and J by 0 bases, with 7 bases of the junction left unmatched. The CDR3 DNA reads as TGTGCCAGCAGTTTAGGCGGCGGGAGCGGCTCCTACGAGCAGTACTTC. Translating it yields CASSLGGGSGSYEQYF.

This clonotype occurred many times. The chain has TRBV7-2 and TRBJ2-5, with a weak D call TRBD2 (6 bases). Trimming took off 5 bases at V and 2 bases at J, with 12 bases between the two ends. Germline V gives CDR1 SGHTA, CDR2 FQGNSA. CDR3 length: 14 residues. The CDR3 protein is CASSARLVQETQYF. CDR3 DNA sequence: TGTGCCAGCAGCGCCCGACTAGTACAAGAGACCCAGTACTTC. The variable domain in full, with the rest retrieved from reference TRBV7-2 and TRBJ2-5, is GAGVSQSPSNKVTEKGKDVELRCDPISGHTALYWYRQSLGQGLEFLIYFQGNSAPDKSGLPSDRFSAERTGGSVSTLTIQRTQQEDSAVYLCASSARLVQETQYFGPGTRLLVL.

The table lists this clonotype with many counts. This chain uses TRBV29-1 with TRBJ2-3; D is undetermined. CDR1 and CDR2 from the germline V gene are SQVTM and ANQGSEA. V lost 4 bases and J 2 bases, leaving 13 bases between the germline ends. The CDR3 loop spans 14 amino acids. The CDR3 DNA reads as TGCAGCGTTGTAGGGCGAAGTCCCACAGATACGCAGTATTTT. This encodes CSVVGRSPTDTQYF.

The gene calls are TRBV7-8 and TRBJ2-5; perhaps D is TRBD1 or TRBD2 (5 bases each). The CDR3 has 13 amino acids. CDR1 is SGHVS and CDR2 is FQNEAQ in the germline V gene. V was trimmed by 11 bases and J by 5 bases, leaving 18 bases between them. In DNA form, the CDR3 reads TGTGCCGCCGCACAGGACTTTTACGAGACCCAGTACTTC. It translates to CAAAQDFYETQYF.

There are a few counts of this clonotype. The chain carries TRBV2 and TRBJ2-5; D is possibly TRBD1 or TRBD2 (5 bases each). V lost 8 bases, J lost 0 bases, and 22 bases lay in between. In germline, CDR1 is SNHLY, CDR2 FYNNEI. The CDR3 consists of 17 residues. In DNA form, the CDR3 reads TGTGCCAGCCTTGGGACGGGTTACAGCCTCCACCAAGAGACCCAGTACTTC. Encoded protein: CASLGTGYSLHQETQYF.

This clonotype was seen repeatedly, ten times or more. The chain carries TRBV28 and TRBJ2-7; unclear D gene. Germline V gene sequence: CDR1 MDHEN, CDR2 SYDVKM. This CDR3 contains 15 residues. V was shortened by 4 bases and J by 1 base, with 14 bases between the two germline ends. The CDR3 bases are TGTGCCAGCAGTTCCAAGGGAAAGGGATCCTACGAGCAGTACTTC. This gives the protein CASSSKGKGSYEQYF.

This clonotype has ten or more counts. The rearrangement joins TRBV12-3 or TRBV12-4 to TRBJ2-5, with a tentative D call TRBD2 (5 bases). V dropped 6 bases and J dropped 7 bases, with 12 bases sitting between them. The CDR3 consists of 12 residues. The CDR3 DNA sequence: TGTGCCAGCAGCCTTACTCGGGGGACCCAGTACTTC. Protein sequence: CASSLTRGTQYF.